The next 8 T cell receptor beta chains were all read from a single sample in a study of cytomegalovirus exposure and HLA in healthy donors. The PCR was carried out with 60 Vbeta primers and 13 Jbeta primers. The method was immunoSEQ multiplex PCR; TCRdb's version includes in-frame clones alone and lacks a portion of them. The table records 270,000 or so clones, 85% to 95% of them present only once. Sequencing was performed on PBMCs. Receptor source: a girl aged 2 to 9 in good health and CMV-seronegative.

The V gene is TRBV19, the J gene TRBJ2-1; 9 bases are shared with TRBD2. Germline V gene lookup returns CDR1 LNHDA and CDR2 SQIVND (reference sequence). J gave up 4 bases and V 3 bases, and 4 bases lay outside the gene matches. CDR3 length: 15 residues. CDR3 DNA: TGTGCCAGTAGTATCCCAGCGGGAGGTTACAATGAGCAGTTCTTC. Its protein is CASSIPAGGYNEQFF.

This chain joins TRBV10-3 and TRBJ2-7; the D is unclear. Trimming removed 6 bases at V and 2 bases at J, with 23 bases between. The CDR3 is 17 amino acids. Germline values: CDR1 ENHRY, CDR2 SYGVKD. This CDR3 is CAISRIDTPRVPYEQYF. DNA of the CDR3: TGTGCCATCAGCCGCATAGACACCCCCAGAGTTCCCTACGAGCAGTACTTC.

The chain recombines TRBV5-1 with TRBJ2-7; perhaps TRBD1 as D (6 bases). V lost 1 base and J lost 4, with 9 bases in between. Germline V gene data show CDR1 as SGHRS and CDR2 as YFSETQ. The CDR3 totals 13 residues. The chain's CDR3 is CASSLRDKYEQYF. The CDR3 nucleotides are TGCGCCAGCAGCTTGCGGGACAAGTACGAGCAGTACTTC.

V usage is TRBV6-1 and J usage is TRBJ1-5; D possibly corresponds to TRBD1 (5 bases). The CDR3 extends over 14 amino acids. The germline gives CDR1 MNHNS, CDR2 SASEGT. Trimming left V 3 bases short and J 4 bases short, with 10 bases between. The CDR3 DNA is TGTGCCAGCAGTGATACTGGACATAATCAGCCCCAGCATTTT. Protein: CASSDTGHNQPQHF.

V and J are TRBV7-9 and TRBJ2-5, with D unclear. The J call may be in error: the DNA end matches TRBJ2-7 better. Looked up from germline, CDR1 is SEHNR and CDR2 is FQNEAQ (reference sequence). This CDR3 is built from 14 residues. The CDR3 protein is CASSLALASYEQYF. CDR3 nucleotide sequence: TGTGCCAGCAGCTTAGCTCTTGCCTCCTACGAGCAGTACTTC.

A note on this clone: The same CDR3 also results from other DNA sequences found in this sample. The chain uses TRBV5-6 and TRBJ1-1, with 7 bases identical to TRBD1. V was clipped by 0 bases and J by 1 base; unmatched bases: 3. CDR3 length: 15 residues. CDR1 SGHDT and CDR2 YYEEEE come from the germline V gene. CDR3 sequence: CASSLGDRENTEAFF. CDR3 nucleotide sequence: TGTGCCAGCAGCTTGGGAGACAGGGAGAACACTGAAGCTTTCTTT.

The rearrangement joins TRBV4-1 to TRBJ2-7; 7 nucleotides line up with TRBD2. The J segment lost 3 bases and the V segment lost 3 bases, leaving 8 bases of the junction unmatched. Germline V CDR1 and CDR2: MGHRA, YSYEKL. CDR3 length: 15 amino acids. CDR3 protein: CASSQDSWGGYEQYF. In DNA form, the CDR3 reads TGCGCCAGCAGCCAGGACTCCTGGGGGGGCTACGAGCAGTACTTC.

CDR3 DNA sequence: TGCAGCGTTGAAGGTATCAACAGAGATTCGTGGGGCTACACCTTC. It yields the protein CSVEGINRDSWGYTF. The J gene is TRBJ1-2, the V gene TRBV29-1; D ambiguous. Germline CDR1 is SQVTM and CDR2 is ANQGSEA. Trimming stripped 1 base from V and 8 bases from J, with 20 bases between. There are 15 residues in the CDR3. Full variable domain (rest looked up from reference TRBV29-1 and TRBJ1-2): SAVISQKPSRDICQRGTSLTIQCQVDSQVTMMFWYRQQPGQSLTLIATANQGSEATYESGFVIDKFPISRPNLTFSTLTVSNMSPEDSSIYLCSVEGINRDSWGYTFGSGTRLTVV.